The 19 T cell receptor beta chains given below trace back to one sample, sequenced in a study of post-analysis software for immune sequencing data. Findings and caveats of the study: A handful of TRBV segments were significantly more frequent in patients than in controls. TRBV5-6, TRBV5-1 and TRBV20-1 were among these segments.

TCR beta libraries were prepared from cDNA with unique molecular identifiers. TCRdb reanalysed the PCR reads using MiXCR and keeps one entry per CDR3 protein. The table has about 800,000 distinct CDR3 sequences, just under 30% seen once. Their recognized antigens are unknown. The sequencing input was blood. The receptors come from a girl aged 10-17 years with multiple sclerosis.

The CDR3 nucleotides are TGCAGCGTTGCCCCCAGCGGGTCTGTTTTCGAGCAGTACTTC. This gives the protein CSVAPSGSVFEQYF. The chain joins TRBV29-1 to TRBJ2-7, with D perhaps matching TRBD2 (6 bases). CDR1 and CDR2 from the germline V gene are SQVTM and ANQGSEA. The germline V and J ends were trimmed by 4 bases and 6 bases, with 19 bases remaining between them. The CDR3 is 14 amino acids.

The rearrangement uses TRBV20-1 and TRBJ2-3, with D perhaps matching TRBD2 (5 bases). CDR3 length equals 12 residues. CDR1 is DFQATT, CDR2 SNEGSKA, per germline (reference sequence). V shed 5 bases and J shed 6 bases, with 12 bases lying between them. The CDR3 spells CSAGLSEDTQYF. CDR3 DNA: TGCAGTGCTGGACTGAGTGAGGATACGCAGTATTTT.

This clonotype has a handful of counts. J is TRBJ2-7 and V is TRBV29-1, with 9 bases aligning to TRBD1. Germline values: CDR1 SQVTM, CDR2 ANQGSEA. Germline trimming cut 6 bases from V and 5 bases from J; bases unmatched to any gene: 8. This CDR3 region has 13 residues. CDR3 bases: TGCAGCGTCGAGGACAGGGGAGTCCACGAGCAGTACTTC. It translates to CSVEDRGVHEQYF.

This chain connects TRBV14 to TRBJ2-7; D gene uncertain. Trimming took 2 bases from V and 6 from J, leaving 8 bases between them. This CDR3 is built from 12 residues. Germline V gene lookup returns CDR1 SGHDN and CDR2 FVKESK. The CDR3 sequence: CASSQTMVEQYF. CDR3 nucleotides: TGTGCCAGCAGCCAAACAATGGTCGAGCAGTACTTC.

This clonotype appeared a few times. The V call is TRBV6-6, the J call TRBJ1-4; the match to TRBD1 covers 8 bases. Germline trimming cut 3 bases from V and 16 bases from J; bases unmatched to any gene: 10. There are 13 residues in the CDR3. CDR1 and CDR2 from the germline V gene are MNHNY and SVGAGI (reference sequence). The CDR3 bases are TGTGCCAGCAGTTATTCCGGAGGGACAGGCACGTTTTTT. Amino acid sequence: CASSYSGGTGTFF.

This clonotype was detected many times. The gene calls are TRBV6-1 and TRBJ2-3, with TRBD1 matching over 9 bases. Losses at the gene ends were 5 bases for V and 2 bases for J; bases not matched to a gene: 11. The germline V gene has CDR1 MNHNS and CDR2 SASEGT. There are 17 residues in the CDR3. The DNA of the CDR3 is TGTGCCAGCAGTACCTACAGGGGGCTAAAAACCACAGATACGCAGTATTTT. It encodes CASSTYRGLKTTDTQYF.

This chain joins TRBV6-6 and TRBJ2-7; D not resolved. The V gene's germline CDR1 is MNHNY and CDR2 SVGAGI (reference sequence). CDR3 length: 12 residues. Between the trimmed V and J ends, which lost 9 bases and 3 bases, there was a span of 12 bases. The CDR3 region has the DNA TGTGCCAGTACCCGCGCGAACTACGAGCAGTACTTC. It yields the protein CASTRANYEQYF.

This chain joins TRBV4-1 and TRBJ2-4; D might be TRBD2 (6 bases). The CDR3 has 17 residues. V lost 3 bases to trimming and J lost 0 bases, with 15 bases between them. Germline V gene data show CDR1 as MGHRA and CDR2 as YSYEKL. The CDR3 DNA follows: TGCGCCAGCAGCCATATAGTGGGAGGTGTAGCCAAAAACATTCAGTACTTC. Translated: CASSHIVGGVAKNIQYF.

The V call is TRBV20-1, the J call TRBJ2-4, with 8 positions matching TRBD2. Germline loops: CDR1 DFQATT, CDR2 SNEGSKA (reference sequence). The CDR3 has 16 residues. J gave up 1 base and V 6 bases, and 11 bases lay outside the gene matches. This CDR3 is CSAKSGGALAKNIQYF. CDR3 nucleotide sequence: TGCAGTGCAAAGTCGGGGGGGGCTTTGGCCAAAAACATTCAGTACTTC.

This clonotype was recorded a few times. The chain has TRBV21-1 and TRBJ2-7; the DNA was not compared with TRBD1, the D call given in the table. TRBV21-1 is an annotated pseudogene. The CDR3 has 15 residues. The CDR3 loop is CASIRCRENTYEQYF. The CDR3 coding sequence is TGTGCCAGCATCAGGTGCCGGGAAAATACCTACGAGCAGTACTTC.

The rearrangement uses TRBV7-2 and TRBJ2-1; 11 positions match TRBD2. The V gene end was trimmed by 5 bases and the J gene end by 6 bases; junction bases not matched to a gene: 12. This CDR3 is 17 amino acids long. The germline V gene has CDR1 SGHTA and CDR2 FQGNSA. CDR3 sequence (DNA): TGTGCCAGCAGCCTCCGTTCCGCCCTAGCGGGGGGCAATGAGCAGTTCTTC. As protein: CASSLRSALAGGNEQFF. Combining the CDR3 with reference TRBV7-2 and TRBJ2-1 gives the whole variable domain GAGVSQSPSNKVTEKGKDVELRCDPISGHTALYWYRQSLGQGLEFLIYFQGNSAPDKSGLPSDRFSAERTGGSVSTLTIQRTQQEDSAVYLCASSLRSALAGGNEQFFGPGTRLTVL.

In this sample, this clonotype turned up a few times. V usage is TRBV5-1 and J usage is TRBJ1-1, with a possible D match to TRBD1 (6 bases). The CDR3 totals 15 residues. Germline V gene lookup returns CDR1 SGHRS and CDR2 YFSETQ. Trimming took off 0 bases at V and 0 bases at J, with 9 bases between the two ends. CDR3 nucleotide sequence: TGCGCCAGCAGCTTGGGACAGGAGGTGAACACTGAAGCTTTCTTT. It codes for CASSLGQEVNTEAFF.

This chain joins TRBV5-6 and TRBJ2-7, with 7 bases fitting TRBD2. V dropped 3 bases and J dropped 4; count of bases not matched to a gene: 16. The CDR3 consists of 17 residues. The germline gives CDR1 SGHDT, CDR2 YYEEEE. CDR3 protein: CASSSRGLGGPSYEQYF. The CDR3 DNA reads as TGTGCCAGCAGCTCCCGAGGATTGGGAGGGCCATCGTACGAGCAGTACTTC. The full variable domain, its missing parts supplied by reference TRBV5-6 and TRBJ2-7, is DAGVTQSPTHLIKTRGQQVTLRCSPKSGHDTVSWYQQALGQGPQFIFQYYEEEERQRGNFPDRFSGHQFPNYSSELNVNALLLGDSALYLCASSSRGLGGPSYEQYFGPGTRLTVT.

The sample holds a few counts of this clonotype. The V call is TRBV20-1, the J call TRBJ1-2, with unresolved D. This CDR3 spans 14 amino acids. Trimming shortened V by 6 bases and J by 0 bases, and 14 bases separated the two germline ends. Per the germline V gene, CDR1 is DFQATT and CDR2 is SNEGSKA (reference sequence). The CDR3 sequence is CSANPTVPNYGYTF. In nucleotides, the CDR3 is TGCAGTGCCAATCCCACGGTTCCTAACTATGGCTACACCTTC.

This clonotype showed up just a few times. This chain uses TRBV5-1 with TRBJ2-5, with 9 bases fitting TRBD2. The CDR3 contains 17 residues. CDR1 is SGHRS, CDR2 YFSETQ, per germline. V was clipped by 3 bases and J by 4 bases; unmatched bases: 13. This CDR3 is CASSSRQAGGTSETQYF. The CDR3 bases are TGCGCCAGCAGCTCGAGGCAGGCGGGGGGGACCTCAGAGACCCAGTACTTC.

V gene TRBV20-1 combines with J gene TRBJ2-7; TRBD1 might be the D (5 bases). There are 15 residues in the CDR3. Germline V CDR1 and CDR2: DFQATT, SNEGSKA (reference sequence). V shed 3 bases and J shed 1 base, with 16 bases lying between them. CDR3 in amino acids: CSARDQGGGSYEQYF. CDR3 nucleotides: TGCAGTGCTAGGGACCAGGGTGGTGGGTCCTACGAGCAGTACTTC.

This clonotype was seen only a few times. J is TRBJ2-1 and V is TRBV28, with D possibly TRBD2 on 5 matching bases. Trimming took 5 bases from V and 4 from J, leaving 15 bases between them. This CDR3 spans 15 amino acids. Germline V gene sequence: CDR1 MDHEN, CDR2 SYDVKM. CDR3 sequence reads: CASSPRAETYNEQFF. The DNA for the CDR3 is TGTGCCAGCAGTCCCCGAGCGGAGACTTACAATGAGCAGTTCTTC.

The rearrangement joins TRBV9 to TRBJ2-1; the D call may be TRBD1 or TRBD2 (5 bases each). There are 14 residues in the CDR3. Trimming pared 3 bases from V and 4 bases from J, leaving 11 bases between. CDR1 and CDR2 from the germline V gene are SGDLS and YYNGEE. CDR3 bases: TGTGCCAGCAGCGGCCTGAGGGGATACAATGAGCAGTTCTTC. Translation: CASSGLRGYNEQFF.

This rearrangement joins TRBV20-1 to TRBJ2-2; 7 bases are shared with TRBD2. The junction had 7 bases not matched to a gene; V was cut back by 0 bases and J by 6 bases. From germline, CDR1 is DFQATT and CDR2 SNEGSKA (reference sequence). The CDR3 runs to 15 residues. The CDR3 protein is CSARDRQGGAGELFF. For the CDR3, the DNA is TGCAGTGCTAGAGATCGGCAGGGAGGGGCCGGGGAGCTGTTTTTT.